Listed here are 14 T cell receptor beta chains from one sample, sequenced in a study of T-cell reconstitution after alpha-beta-depleted transplantation in children. Researchers prepared the TCRbeta library using unique molecular identifiers, the study reports. TCRdb ran MiXCR on the PCR reads and lists one entry per CDR3 protein. The repertoire holds about 240,000 distinct CDR3 sequences, with 12% as singletons. Sequenced material: PBMCs from the stem cell graft donor, taken from the stem cell graft. The receptor source for this set is a human donor who donated a stem cell graft to a child with acute lymphoblastic leukemia.

There are many counts of this clonotype. The chain carries TRBV5-1 and TRBJ1-4; D is undetermined. V dropped 3 bases and J dropped 0 bases, with 3 bases sitting between them. Germline CDR1 SGHRS, CDR2 YFSETQ. This CDR3 has 13 amino acids. CDR3 nucleotide sequence: TGCGCCAGCAGCTGGGCAACTAATGAAAAACTGTTTTTT. Its translation: CASSWATNEKLFF.

Ten or more counts support this clonotype. V gene TRBV13 combines with J gene TRBJ2-7, with D perhaps TRBD1 (7 bases). The CDR3 consists of 16 residues. Trimming shortened V by 0 bases and J by 2 bases, and 14 bases separated the two germline ends. The V gene's germline CDR1 is PRHDT and CDR2 FYEKMQ (reference sequence). CDR3 region: CASSLGRQGGTYEQYF. Here the CDR3 DNA reads TGTGCCAGCAGCTTAGGAAGACAGGGAGGTACCTACGAGCAGTACTTC.

This clonotype was seen repeatedly, ten times or more. This chain links TRBV29-1 with TRBJ2-5; a weak D match, TRBD1 (6 bases). The CDR3 is made up of 12 amino acids. V gave up 5 bases and J gave up 5 bases, with 12 bases separating them. Looked up from germline, CDR1 is SQVTM and CDR2 is ANQGSEA. The CDR3 here is CSVLPGEETQYF. CDR3 DNA sequence: TGCAGCGTTTTACCAGGGGAGGAGACCCAGTACTTC.

This clonotype was recorded many times. For the CDR3, the DNA is TGTGCCAGCAGCTTATCCCCGACCTCCTACAATGAGCAGTTCTTC. This encodes CASSLSPTSYNEQFF. The chain is built from TRBV7-2 and TRBJ2-1, with unresolved D. Trimming removed 2 bases at V and 0 bases at J, with 8 bases between. This CDR3 spans 15 amino acids. Germline CDR1 SGHTA, CDR2 FQGNSA.

This clonotype was found many times. J is TRBJ2-6 and V is TRBV5-7; 12 nucleotides align to TRBD2. TRBV5-7 carries the ORF label, with uncertain function. The CDR3 contains 18 residues. With 3 bases clipped from V and 0 bases from J, the junction kept 4 bases outside the gene matches. This CDR3 reads CASSYGLAGNSGANVLTF. Here the CDR3 DNA reads TGTGCCAGCAGCTATGGACTAGCGGGGAACTCTGGGGCCAACGTCCTGACTTTC.

This clonotype showed up many times. This chain joins TRBV4-2 and TRBJ1-6, with D tentatively TRBD1 (6 bases). The CDR3 covers 16 residues. The V gene's germline CDR1 is LGHNA and CDR2 YNFKEQ. V lost 3 bases to trimming and J lost 6 bases, with 15 bases between them. The CDR3 here is CASSQEQGLTNSPLHF. The CDR3 nucleotides read TGTGCCAGCAGCCAGGAGCAGGGGTTAACTAATTCACCCCTCCACTTT.

This sequence joins TRBV5-1 and TRBJ2-3, with unresolved D. The CDR3 runs to 16 residues. V lost 1 base to trimming and J lost 2 bases, with 14 bases between them. Germline CDR1 and CDR2: SGHRS and YFSETQ. This CDR3 reads CASSLSPLSNTDTQYF. The CDR3 DNA sequence: TGCGCCAGCAGCTTGAGCCCGCTCTCTAACACAGATACGCAGTATTTT.

The table lists this clonotype with many counts. V gene TRBV18 combines with J gene TRBJ1-5; D possibly corresponds to TRBD1 (6 bases). Per germline, CDR1 KGHSH and CDR2 LQKENI. The V gene lost 4 bases and the J gene lost 4 bases, with 11 bases spanning the gap. This CDR3 contains 14 residues. The CDR3 spells CASSQGQLNQPQHF. The CDR3 region has the DNA TGTGCCAGCTCACAAGGACAGCTGAATCAGCCCCAGCATTTT.

In this sample, this clonotype turned up many times. This chain links TRBV7-9 with TRBJ2-7, with D perhaps TRBD1 (6 bases). The ends were cut back, 3 bases at V and 10 bases at J, with 19 bases in the middle. The germline V gene encodes CDR1 SEHNR and CDR2 FQNEAQ (reference sequence). The CDR3 sequence is 14 residues long. The CDR3 DNA is TGTGCCAGCAGCTTCGGACGGGACACGACTTCCCAGTACTTC. The encoded protein is CASSFGRDTTSQYF.

This clonotype was counted many times. The rearrangement joins TRBV27 to TRBJ2-3, with TRBD2 matching over 10 bases. Germline V gene data show CDR1 as MNHEY and CDR2 as SMNVEV (reference sequence). Trimming took 6 bases from V and 3 from J; bases not matched to a gene: 9. There are 16 residues in the CDR3. The CDR3 region is CASSITSGAMTDTQYF. The CDR3 DNA sequence: TGTGCCAGCAGCATAACTAGCGGGGCGATGACAGATACGCAGTATTTT.

A single count supports this clonotype. A read error is possible here, since a much larger clone lies one base away. The chain is built from TRBV9 and TRBJ1-4, with D possibly being TRBD1 (6 bases). Germline V gives CDR1 SGDLS, CDR2 YYNGEE. Between the trimmed V and J ends, which lost 4 bases and 7 bases, there was a span of 17 bases. This CDR3 region has 15 residues. For the CDR3, the DNA is TGTGCCAGCAGCTTCGGACAGAGTGGAAGTGAAAAACTGTTTTTT. The encoded protein is CASSFGQSGSEKLFF.

This clonotype was seen at least ten times. The gene calls are TRBV29-1 and TRBJ2-7; a possible D gene is TRBD1 (5 bases). The CDR3 sequence is 11 residues long. Germline CDR1 is SQVTM and CDR2 is ANQGSEA. Trimming left V 5 bases short and J 3 bases short, with 8 bases between. CDR3 nucleotides: TGCAGCGTTAGCAGGGACTACGAGCAGTACTTC. Translation gives CSVSRDYEQYF.

This clonotype came up many times. This chain links TRBV28 with TRBJ1-1; TRBD1 matches 8 bases. In germline, CDR1 is MDHEN, CDR2 SYDVKM. The J segment lost 4 bases and the V segment lost 3 bases, leaving 7 bases of the junction unmatched. The CDR3 extends over 15 amino acids. CDR3 loop: CASSFRDRFGTEAFF. DNA of the CDR3: TGTGCCAGCAGTTTCCGGGACAGGTTTGGCACTGAAGCTTTCTTT.

V usage is TRBV5-4 and J usage is TRBJ2-2, with 9 bases aligning to TRBD1. The CDR3 has 15 amino acids. Trimming cost V 5 bases and J 5 bases; bases outside gene matches: 7. Germline V lookup: CDR1 SGHNT, CDR2 YYREEE (reference sequence). CDR3: CASRYGTGLTGELFF. CDR3 nucleotides: TGTGCCAGCAGATACGGGACAGGGTTAACCGGGGAGCTGTTTTTT.